This T cell receptor beta chain came from a study of blood T cell repertoires in COVID-19. Across the study: Italy, Spain and the United States were the sources of the convalescent and acute COVID-19 samples. T cells, B-cell-depleted T cells, or PBMCs provided the cDNA or gDNA that served as material.

This CDR3 contains 17 residues. Germline V CDR1 and CDR2: LGHNA, YSLEER. Germline trimming cut 0 bases from V and 3 bases from J; bases unmatched to any gene: 9. Produced via immunoSEQ multiplex PCR; TCRdb's table is partial and in-frame only. Of 150,000 to 200,000 clones listed, roughly 91% are singletons. The sequenced sample was peripheral blood. The chain recombines TRBV4-3 with TRBJ2-3; 7 bases line up with TRBD2. The source is a woman between 45 and 60 years old with acute or convalescent COVID-19. The CDR3 DNA is TGCGCCAGCAGCCAAGACGGCGGGGAGGGGCGAACAGATACGCAGTATTTT. This encodes CASSQDGGEGRTDTQYF.